This T cell receptor (beta chain) was obtained from a study of blood T cells in healthy people across ages. Then a second PCR, running roughly 7 to 11 cycles, was carried out with a sample-barcoded 5' primer and a J-beta primer mix. TCRdb ran MiXCR on the 5' RACE reads and lists one entry per CDR3 protein. Of around 600,000 distinct CDR3 sequences in the sample, 40% to 50% are singletons; the top ten hold 20% to 25%. V lost 3 bases and J 4 bases, leaving 21 bases between the germline ends. The germline CDR1 and CDR2 sequences are SGDLS and YYNGEE. The CDR3 is 17 residues long. The sequencing sample was made of blood. The chain has TRBV9 and TRBJ2-3, with TRBD1 as a possible D gene (5 bases). The sequence derives from a man older than 75 in good health. The CDR3, as DNA: TGTGCCAGCAGCGGAGAGGTGGGGCAGGGTGGGGCAGATACGCAGTATTTT. This gives the protein CASSGEVGQGGADTQYF. Together with reference TRBV9 and TRBJ2-3, the CDR3 gives the full variable domain: DSGVTQTPKHLITATGQRVTLRCSPRSGDLSVYWYQQSLDQGLQFLIQYYNGEERAKGNILERFSAQQFPDLHSELNLSSLELGDSALYFCASSGEVGQGGADTQYFGPGTRLTVL.